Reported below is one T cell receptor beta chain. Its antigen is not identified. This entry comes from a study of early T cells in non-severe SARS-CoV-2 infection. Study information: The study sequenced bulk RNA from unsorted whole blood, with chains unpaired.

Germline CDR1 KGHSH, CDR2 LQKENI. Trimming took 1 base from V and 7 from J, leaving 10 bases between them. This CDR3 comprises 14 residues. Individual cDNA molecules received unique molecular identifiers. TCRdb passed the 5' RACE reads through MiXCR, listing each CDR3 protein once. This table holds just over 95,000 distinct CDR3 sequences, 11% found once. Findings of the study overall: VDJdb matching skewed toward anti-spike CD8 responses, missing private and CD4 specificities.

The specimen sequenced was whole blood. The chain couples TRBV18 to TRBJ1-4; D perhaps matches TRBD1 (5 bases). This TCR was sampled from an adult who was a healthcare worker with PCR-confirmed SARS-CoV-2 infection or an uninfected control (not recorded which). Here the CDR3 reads CASSPQGMGEKLFF. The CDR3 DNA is TGTGCCAGCTCACCACAGGGGATGGGTGAAAAACTGTTTTTT.